The next 18 T cell receptor beta chains were all read from a single sample in a study of T-cell reconstitution after alpha-beta-depleted transplantation in children. For TCRbeta, the library was prepared with unique molecular identifiers. Via MiXCR, TCRdb re-called the PCR reads, giving one row per CDR3 protein. The sample carries roughly 420,000 distinct CDR3 sequences, about 17% recorded once. This specimen was PBMCs, mostly from graft donor cells, taken 360 days after TCRalphabeta/CD19-depleted stem cell transplant. These receptors came from a boy in the first two years of life who had a stem cell transplant for Wiskott-Aldrich syndrome, so the T cells may come from the graft donor.

This clonotype came up a few times. V gene TRBV28 combines with J gene TRBJ1-6; unclear D gene. V was trimmed by 6 bases and J by 10 bases, leaving 16 bases between them. The CDR3 totals 14 residues. CDR1 and CDR2 from the germline V gene are MDHEN and SYDVKM. In DNA, the CDR3 is TGTGCCAGCAGATCCGGGGTCTTATTCTCACCCCTCCACTTT. It encodes CASRSGVLFSPLHF.

This clonotype has just a few counts. This chain links TRBV24-1 with TRBJ2-3; 8 bases match TRBD1. CDR3 size: 16 residues. Germline assignment: CDR1 KGHDR and CDR2 SFDVKD. Trimming cost V 0 bases and J 4 bases; bases outside gene matches: 5. This CDR3 reads CATSDLAGQGPDTQYF. CDR3 DNA sequence: TGTGCCACCAGTGATTTGGCCGGACAGGGACCAGATACGCAGTATTTT.

This clonotype has more than one count but fewer than ten. The V gene is TRBV5-1, the J gene TRBJ2-7; 11 bases map to TRBD2. The CDR3 length is 18 residues. V lost 4 bases and J lost 3; bases outside the gene matches: 15. The germline V gene encodes CDR1 SGHRS and CDR2 YFSETQ. The CDR3 DNA reads TGCGCCAGCAGCCCGCAGGGGACTAGCGGTGGTGTGGTCTACGAGCAGTACTTC. Translating it yields CASSPQGTSGGVVYEQYF.

This clonotype has just a few counts. The chain employs TRBV2 and TRBJ2-2, with D tentatively TRBD1 (5 bases). The CDR3 has 12 residues. The germline V gene encodes CDR1 SNHLY and CDR2 FYNNEI. V lost 8 bases and J lost 6, with 10 bases in between. The CDR3: CASQGEAGELFF. CDR3 nucleotide sequence: TGTGCCAGCCAGGGCGAGGCCGGGGAGCTGTTTTTT.

The DNA for the CDR3 is TGTGCCAGCAGTTACTCGTCGGCCGCGAGGGATACGCAGTATTTT. Its protein is CASSYSSAARDTQYF. This chain uses TRBV6-5 with TRBJ2-3, with D unclear. Germline CDR1 reads MNHEY; CDR2 reads SVGAGI. With 0 bases removed from V and 6 bases from J, the gap between germline ends came to 13 bases. There are 15 residues in the CDR3.

This clonotype was seen more than once but under ten times. The V gene is TRBV4-1, the J gene TRBJ2-7, with D possibly called TRBD1 or TRBD2 (5 bases each). The CDR3 extends over 17 amino acids. Germline values: CDR1 MGHRA, CDR2 YSYEKL. The V gene lost 3 bases and the J gene lost 3 bases, with 21 bases spanning the gap. CDR3: CASSHPKGSGPVYEQYF. In nucleotides, the CDR3 is TGCGCCAGCAGCCATCCAAAGGGGTCGGGGCCGGTCTACGAGCAGTACTTC.

This clonotype has only a few counts. The chain links TRBV4-3 to TRBJ2-7, with 9 bases fitting TRBD2. Germline CDR1 reads LGHNA; CDR2 reads YSLEER. V lost 0 bases to trimming and J lost 3 bases; unmatched junction nucleotides: 3. The CDR3 consists of 15 residues. The CDR3 reads CASSQEGRGGYEQYF. The CDR3 DNA is TGCGCCAGCAGCCAAGAGGGGCGGGGGGGCTACGAGCAGTACTTC.

This clonotype was counted at least ten times. The chain joins TRBV5-1 to TRBJ2-7, with 9 bases aligning to TRBD1. CDR1 SGHRS and CDR2 YFSETQ come from the germline V gene. V lost 3 bases, J lost 4 bases, and 2 bases stayed unmatched. This CDR3 comprises 13 residues. This chain's CDR3 is CASSWGQGYEQYF. DNA of the CDR3: TGCGCCAGCAGCTGGGGACAGGGTTACGAGCAGTACTTC. The full variable domain, with the rest looked up from reference TRBV5-1 and TRBJ2-7, is KAGVTQTPRYLIKTRGQQVTLSCSPISGHRSVSWYQQTPGQGLQFLFEYFSETQRNKGNFPGRFSGRQFSNSRSEMNVSTLELGDSALYLCASSWGQGYEQYFGPGTRLTVT.

The V and J genes are TRBV20-1 and TRBJ2-3; 9 bases fit TRBD2. The germline CDR1 and CDR2 sequences are DFQATT and SNEGSKA (reference sequence). This CDR3 spans 13 amino acids. The V gene end was trimmed by 7 bases and the J gene end by 2 bases; junction bases not matched to a gene: 4. The CDR3 region has the DNA TGCAGTGGTCCGGGACTAGCCACAGATACGCAGTATTTT. Encoded protein: CSGPGLATDTQYF.

This clonotype was observed many times. The chain combines TRBV4-3 with TRBJ2-1; tentative D call: TRBD2 (5 bases). Germline CDR1 LGHNA, CDR2 YSLEER. Trimming took 0 bases from V and 7 from J, leaving 10 bases between them. The CDR3 is made up of 14 amino acids. CDR3 coding DNA: TGCGCCAGCAGCCAAGAGGGATGGAGGAATGAGCAGTTCTTC. Residues: CASSQEGWRNEQFF.

Only a few counts were recorded for this clonotype. The chain couples TRBV5-1 to TRBJ2-1; D uncertain. This CDR3 region has 15 residues. With 1 base removed from V and 0 bases from J, the gap between germline ends came to 8 bases. Germline values: CDR1 SGHRS, CDR2 YFSETQ. The CDR3 region has the DNA TGCGCCAGCAGCTTGATTGCCAGCTCCTACAATGAGCAGTTCTTC. Translating it yields CASSLIASSYNEQFF. The whole variable domain, filled in from reference TRBV5-1 and TRBJ2-1, reads KAGVTQTPRYLIKTRGQQVTLSCSPISGHRSVSWYQQTPGQGLQFLFEYFSETQRNKGNFPGRFSGRQFSNSRSEMNVSTLELGDSALYLCASSLIASSYNEQFFGPGTRLTVL.

This clonotype has a handful of counts. The rearrangement uses TRBV29-1 and TRBJ2-1, with D tentatively TRBD2 (5 bases). Germline V gene data show CDR1 as SQVTM and CDR2 as ANQGSEA. Trimming cost V 7 bases and J 0 bases, with 13 bases left between them. The CDR3 extends over 14 amino acids. The CDR3 sequence: CSAKQAVSYNEQFF. In nucleotides, the CDR3 is TGCAGCGCCAAGCAAGCGGTCTCCTACAATGAGCAGTTCTTC.

The CDR3 sequence is CACGRGFSGNTIYF. The CDR3, as DNA: TGTGCCTGTGGACGGGGCTTCTCTGGAAACACCATATATTTT. The chain employs TRBV12-3 or TRBV12-4 and TRBJ1-3, with D possibly matching TRBD1 (5 bases). CDR3 length equals 14 residues. Deletions cut 11 bases from V and 0 bases from J, with 14 bases between.

This clonotype turned up a few times. This chain joins TRBV2 and TRBJ2-3; no clear D. The V end lost 6 bases, the J end lost 2 bases, and 12 bases lay between the germline ends. In germline, CDR1 is SNHLY, CDR2 FYNNEI. The CDR3 consists of 14 residues. The CDR3 DNA is TGTGCCAGCAGCGCGATTGTACTCACAGATACGCAGTATTTT. Its translation: CASSAIVLTDTQYF.

For the CDR3, the DNA is TGCGCCAGCAGTGAGTACGGCGAGATCTCCTACGAGCAGTACTTC. This codes for CASSEYGEISYEQYF. The chain recombines TRBV10-2 with TRBJ2-7, with D uncertain. Trimming left V 1 base short and J 0 bases short, with 10 bases between. Germline CDR1 is WSHSY and CDR2 is SAAADI. CDR3 length: 15 amino acids.

This clonotype occurred a few times. This CDR3 is CASSLGVSSEAFF. The CDR3 DNA reads TGTGCCAGCAGTTTGGGGGTATCATCTGAAGCTTTCTTT. The rearrangement uses TRBV12-3 or TRBV12-4 and TRBJ1-1; a possible D gene is TRBD1 (5 bases). The CDR3 has 13 amino acids. V lost 3 bases and J lost 6, with 11 bases in between.

This clonotype was detected ten times or more. This rearrangement joins TRBV19 to TRBJ2-3; 7 bases fit TRBD1. Looked up from germline, CDR1 is LNHDA and CDR2 is SQIVND (reference sequence). The V segment lost 6 bases and the J segment 1 base; nucleotides outside the gene matches: 7. This CDR3 is built from 15 residues. The CDR3 loop is CASRKGQSRTDTQYF. The CDR3 DNA sequence: TGTGCCAGTAGAAAGGGACAGTCTCGCACAGATACGCAGTATTTT.

The chain is built from TRBV7-2 and TRBJ1-4; 8 bases fit TRBD1. The CDR3 runs to 15 residues. Germline trimming cut 5 bases from V and 8 bases from J; bases unmatched to any gene: 10. Germline V gene lookup returns CDR1 SGHTA and CDR2 FQGNSA. CDR3 DNA: TGTGCCAGCAGCCCCCAACCGACAGGGGTCGAAAAACTGTTTTTT. This sequence encodes CASSPQPTGVEKLFF.